This is a list of T cell receptor beta chains from one sample in a study of OX40 agonist ivuxolimab in advanced cancers. Clones were sequenced by immunoSEQ multiplex PCR, and TCRdb holds only the in-frame ones, with some missing. The data contain under 80,000 clones, about 85% of them singletons. The sequences come from CD4+ or CD8+ T cells sorted from blood, collected in a trial of the OX40 agonist ivuxolimab. Receptors were obtained from an adult with an advanced solid tumor such as melanoma, head and neck, liver or kidney cancer. CDR3s include the opening cysteine and the closing phenylalanine or tryptophan. The D gene is left open where the match is weak. Rows may omit the clone size; those that give it use once, few, many or a size class.

clone_size,v_call,j_call,d_call,cdr3_nt,cdr3_aa
-,TRBV27,TRBJ2-6,TRBD1,TGTGCCAGCAGTTTACAGGGGGCTCCCTCTGGGGCCAACGTCCTGACTTTC,CASSLQGAPSGANVLTF
-,TRBV5-6,TRBJ1-2,-,TGTGCCAGCAGCCAGACTGACTATGGCTACACCTTC,CASSQTDYGYTF
-,TRBV5-1,TRBJ2-5,TRBD1,TGCGCCAGCAGTTTGGGGCGGGGACAGGCACAAGAGACCCAGTACTTC,CASSLGRGQAQETQYF
-,TRBV27,TRBJ2-7,TRBD1,TGTGCCAGCAGTTTAAAGTGGGACAGCTCCTACGAGCAGTACTTC,CASSLKWDSSYEQYF
-,TRBV7-2,TRBJ2-7,TRBD1,TGTGCCAGCAGCCGAGGGACAGACTACGAGCAGTACTTC,CASSRGTDYEQYF
-,TRBV7-8,TRBJ2-1,TRBD2,TGTGCCAGCAGCTTAGGGACTAGCGGGGCCTACAATGAGCAGTTCTTC,CASSLGTSGAYNEQFF
few,TRBV2,TRBJ2-5,TRBD1,TGTGCCAGCAGTGGGGACAGCCAAGAGACCCAGTACTTC,CASSGDSQETQYF
-,TRBV7-6,TRBJ2-5,-,TGTGCCAGTCGCAGAGTTAATGCAGCGGAGACCCAGTACTTC,CASRRVNAAETQYF
-,TRBV7-9,TRBJ1-3,-,TGTGCCAGCAGCTTAAAAGTCTCTGGAAACACCATATATTTT,CASSLKVSGNTIYF
-,TRBV5-1,TRBJ1-2,-,TGCGCCAGCAGCTTGGAATTAGGGGTGAGTGGCTACACCTTC,CASSLELGVSGYTF
-,TRBV5-1,TRBJ2-3,-,TGCGCCAGCAGCCCCGCCGGTGATACGCAGTATTTT,CASSPAGDTQYF
few,TRBV5-8,TRBJ2-3,TRBD2,TGTGCCAGCAGCTCCCAAATGACTAGCGGGAGCACAGATACGCAGTATTTT,CASSSQMTSGSTDTQYF
-,TRBV21-1,TRBJ1-4,-,TGTGCCAGCAGCTTTTCGCGACAGGGGGCGCGAGAAAAACTGTTTTTT,CASSFSRQGAREKLFF
-,TRBV19,TRBJ2-7,-,TGTGCCAGTAGTATAATCGGGGGCGCCTACGAGCAGTACTTC,CASSIIGGAYEQYF
-,TRBV5-8,TRBJ2-3,TRBD1,TGTGCCAGCAGCCCAGGACAGGGGAACACAGATACGCAGTATTTT,CASSPGQGNTDTQYF
-,TRBV30,TRBJ2-2,-,TGTGCCTGGGGTGAAGGGCCCGACCGGGGCGGGGAGCTGTTTTTT,CAWGEGPDRGGELFF
-,TRBV18,TRBJ1-3,TRBD1,TGTGCCAGCTCACCTACAGGGGGCTCAGGAAACACCATATATTTT,CASSPTGGSGNTIYF
-,TRBV18,TRBJ1-1,TRBD1,TGTGCCAGCTCACTACAGGGGGGACAGACTGAAGCTTTCTTT,CASSLQGGQTEAFF
few,TRBV6-5,TRBJ1-2,TRBD1,TGTGCCAGCAGTAACAGACGACAGGGTTTTGGCTACACCTTC,CASSNRRQGFGYTF
once,TRBV28,TRBJ2-7,-,TGTGCCAGCAGTTTGCTCTTGACGTCTTACGAGCAGTACTTC,CASSLLLTSYEQYF
-,TRBV28,TRBJ2-5,TRBD1,TGTGCCAGCAGTTTATCAACAGGGGGCGAGACCCAGTACTTC,CASSLSTGGETQYF
-,TRBV2,TRBJ1-2,TRBD1,TGTGCCAGCAGTGAAGGACCCGGGACAGCTTATGGCTACACCTTC,CASSEGPGTAYGYTF
-,TRBV18,TRBJ2-5,TRBD2,TGTGCCAGCTCACTCCTCGGGAGGCAAGAGACCCAGTACTTC,CASSLLGRQETQYF
-,TRBV21-1,TRBJ2-4,-,TGTGCCAGCAGTAAGGACTGGGCCAAAAACATTCAGTACTTC,CASSKDWAKNIQYF
-,TRBV2,TRBJ2-5,TRBD1,TGTGCCAGCAGGACTGGGACAGGGGGCCTCGGGAGGACCCAGTACTTC,CASRTGTGGLGRTQYF
-,TRBV19,TRBJ1-1,-,TGTGCCAGTAGTATATCCGCAGGGATGAACACTGAAGCTTTCTTT,CASSISAGMNTEAFF
-,TRBV11-3,TRBJ2-2,-,TGTGCCAGCAGCAGGGATCAGACCGGGGAGCTGTTTTTT,CASSRDQTGELFF
-,TRBV28,TRBJ1-5,TRBD1,TGTGCCAGCAGTTTCCCCCGGACAGGGCCTTATAGCAATCAGCCCCAGCATTTT,CASSFPRTGPYSNQPQHF
-,TRBV27,TRBJ2-5,TRBD2,TGTGCCAGCAGTCGACTAGCGGGAGGATCGGAGACCCAGTACTTC,CASSRLAGGSETQYF
-,TRBV4-3,TRBJ2-5,-,TGCGCCAGCAGCGCGAGCGGAATCCAAGAGACCCAGTACTTC,CASSASGIQETQYF